This T cell receptor beta chain comes out of a study of blood T cell repertoires in COVID-19. Study-wide background: T cells, B-cell-depleted T cells, or PBMCs supplied cDNA or gDNA.

As processed by the authors: The assay estimated nucleated cells by amplifying reference gene primers. Assay: immunoSEQ multiplex PCR; the TCRdb copy retains only in-frame clones and omits some. The DNA gave D and trimming, while V, J and clone size come from that table. This sample carries under 300,000 clones, about 81% of them seen once, and the ten largest clones take around 12%. CDR1 and CDR2 (germline): SGHRS, YFSETQ. V lost 1 base and J lost 7; bases outside the gene matches: 4. This CDR3 region has 15 residues. The sequencing sample was made of peripheral blood. This clonotype was sampled from a woman aged 60-75 years with active or convalescent COVID-19. This chain connects TRBV5-1 to TRBJ1-6, with TRBD1 matching over 8 bases. The CDR3 nucleotides are TGCGCCAGCAGCTTGAGGGGGGACAGGAATTCACCCCTCCACTTT. Its protein is CASSLRGDRNSPLHF.